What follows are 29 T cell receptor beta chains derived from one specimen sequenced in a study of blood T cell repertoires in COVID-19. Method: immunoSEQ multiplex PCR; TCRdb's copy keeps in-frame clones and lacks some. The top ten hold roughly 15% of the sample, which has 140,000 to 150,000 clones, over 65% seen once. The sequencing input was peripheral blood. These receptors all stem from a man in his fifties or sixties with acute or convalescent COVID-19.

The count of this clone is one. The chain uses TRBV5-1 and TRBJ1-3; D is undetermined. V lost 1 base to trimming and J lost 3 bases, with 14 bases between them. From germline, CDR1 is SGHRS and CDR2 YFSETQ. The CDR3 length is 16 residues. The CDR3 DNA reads TGCGCCAGCAGCTTGTCCGGGGTGGTCTTTGGAAACACCATATATTTT. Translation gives CASSLSGVVFGNTIYF.

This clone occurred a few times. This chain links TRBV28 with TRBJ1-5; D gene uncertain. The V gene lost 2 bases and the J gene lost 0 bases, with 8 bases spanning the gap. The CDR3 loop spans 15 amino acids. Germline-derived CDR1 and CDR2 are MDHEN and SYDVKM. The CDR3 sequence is CASSLVQDSNQPQHF. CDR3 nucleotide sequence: TGTGCCAGCAGTTTAGTCCAGGATAGCAATCAGCCCCAGCATTTT. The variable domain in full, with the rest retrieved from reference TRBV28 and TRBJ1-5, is DVKVTQSSRYLVKRTGEKVFLECVQDMDHENMFWYRQDPGLGLRLIYFSYDVKMKEKGDIPEGYSVSREKKERFSLILESASTNQTSMYLCASSLVQDSNQPQHFGDGTRLSIL.

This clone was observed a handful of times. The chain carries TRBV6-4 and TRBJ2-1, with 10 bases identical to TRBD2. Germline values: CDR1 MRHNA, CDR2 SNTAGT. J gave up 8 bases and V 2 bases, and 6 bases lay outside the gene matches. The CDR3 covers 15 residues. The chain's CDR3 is CASSDKGGTSDEQFF. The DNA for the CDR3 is TGTGCCAGCAGTGACAAGGGGGGGACTAGCGATGAGCAGTTCTTC.

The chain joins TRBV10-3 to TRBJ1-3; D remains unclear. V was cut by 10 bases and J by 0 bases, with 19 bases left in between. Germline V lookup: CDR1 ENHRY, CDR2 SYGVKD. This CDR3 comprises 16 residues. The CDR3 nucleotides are TGTGCCACTCGGAGGGAGAAGGAACGCTCTGGAAACACCATATATTTT. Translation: CATRREKERSGNTIYF.

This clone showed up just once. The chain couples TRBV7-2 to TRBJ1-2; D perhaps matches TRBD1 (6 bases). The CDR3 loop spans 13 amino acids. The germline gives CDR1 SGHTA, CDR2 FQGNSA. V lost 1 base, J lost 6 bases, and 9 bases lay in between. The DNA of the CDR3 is TGTGCCAGCAGCTTAGGGACAGAGGATGGCTACACCTTC. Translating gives CASSLGTEDGYTF.

CDR3 residues: CASSPGNTIYF. CDR3 DNA sequence: TGTGCCAGCAGCCCAGGAAACACCATATATTTT. V and J are TRBV9 and TRBJ1-3; D unclear. V lost 4 bases and J 4 bases, leaving 3 bases between the germline ends. This CDR3 is built from 11 residues. CDR1 and CDR2 from the germline V gene are SGDLS and YYNGEE.

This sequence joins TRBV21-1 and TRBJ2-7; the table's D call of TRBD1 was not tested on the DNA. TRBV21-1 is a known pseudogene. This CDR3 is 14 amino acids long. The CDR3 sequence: CASTATDISYEQYV. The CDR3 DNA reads TGTGCCAGCACCGCAACAGATATCTCCTACGAGCAGTACGTC.

The CDR3 region is CASSRDSRNSPLHF. CDR3 coding DNA: TGTGCCAGCAGCAGAGATTCCAGGAATTCACCCCTCCACTTT. This sequence joins TRBV5-6 and TRBJ1-6; no firm D call. Trimming stripped 4 bases from V and 7 bases from J, with 12 bases between. CDR3 length: 14 residues. The germline V gene has CDR1 SGHDT and CDR2 YYEEEE. The whole variable domain, filled in from reference TRBV5-6 and TRBJ1-6, reads DAGVTQSPTHLIKTRGQQVTLRCSPKSGHDTVSWYQQALGQGPQFIFQYYEEEERQRGNFPDRFSGHQFPNYSSELNVNALLLGDSALYLCASSRDSRNSPLHFGNGTRLTVT.

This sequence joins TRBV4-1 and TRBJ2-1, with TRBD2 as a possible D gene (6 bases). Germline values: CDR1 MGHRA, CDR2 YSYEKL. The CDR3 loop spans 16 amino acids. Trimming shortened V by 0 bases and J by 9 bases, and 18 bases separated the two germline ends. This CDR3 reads CASSQEPGLVYVEQFF. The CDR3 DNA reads TGCGCCAGCAGCCAAGAACCGGGACTTGTGTATGTTGAGCAGTTCTTC.

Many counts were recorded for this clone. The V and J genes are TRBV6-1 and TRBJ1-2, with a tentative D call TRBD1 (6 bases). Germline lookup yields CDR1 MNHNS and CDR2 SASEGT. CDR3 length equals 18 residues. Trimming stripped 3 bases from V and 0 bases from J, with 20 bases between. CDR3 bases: TGTGCCAGCAGTGACCCGTGGCGGAAAAGGGGGACTAACTATGGCTACACCTTC. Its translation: CASSDPWRKRGTNYGYTF.

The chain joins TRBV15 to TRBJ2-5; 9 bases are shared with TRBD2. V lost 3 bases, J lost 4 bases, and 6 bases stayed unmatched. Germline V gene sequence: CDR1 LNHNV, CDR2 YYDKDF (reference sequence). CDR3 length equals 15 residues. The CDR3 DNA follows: TGTGCCACCAGCAGGGTAGCGGGGGCAGGAGAGACCCAGTACTTC. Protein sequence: CATSRVAGAGETQYF.

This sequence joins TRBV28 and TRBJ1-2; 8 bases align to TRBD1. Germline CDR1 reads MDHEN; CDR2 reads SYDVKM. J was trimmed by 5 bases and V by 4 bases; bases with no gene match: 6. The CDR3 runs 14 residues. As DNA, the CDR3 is TGTGCCAGCAGTTCAGGACAGGGAAAGTATGGCTACACCTTC. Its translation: CASSSGQGKYGYTF.

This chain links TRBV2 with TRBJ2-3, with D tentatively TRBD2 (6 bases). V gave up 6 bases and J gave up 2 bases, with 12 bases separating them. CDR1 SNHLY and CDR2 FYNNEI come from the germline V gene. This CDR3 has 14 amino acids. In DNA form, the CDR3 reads TGTGCCAGCAGGGGAGGCGGGACCACAGATACGCAGTATTTT. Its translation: CASRGGGTTDTQYF.

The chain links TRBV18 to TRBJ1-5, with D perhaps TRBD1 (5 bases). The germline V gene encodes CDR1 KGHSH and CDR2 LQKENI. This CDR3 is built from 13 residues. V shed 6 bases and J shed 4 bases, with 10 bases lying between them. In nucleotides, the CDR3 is TGTGCCAGCTCGGCACAGGAAAATCAGCCCCAGCATTTT. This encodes CASSAQENQPQHF. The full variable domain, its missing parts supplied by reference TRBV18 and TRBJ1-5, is NAGVMQNPRHLVRRRGQEARLRCSPMKGHSHVYWYRQLPEEGLKFMVYLQKENIIDESGMPKERFSAEFPKEGPSILRIQQVVRGDSAAYFCASSAQENQPQHFGDGTRLSIL.

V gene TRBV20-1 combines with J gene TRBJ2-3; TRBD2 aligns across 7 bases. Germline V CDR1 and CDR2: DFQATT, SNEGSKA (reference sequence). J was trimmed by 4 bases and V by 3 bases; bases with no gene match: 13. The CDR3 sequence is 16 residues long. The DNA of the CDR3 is TGCAGTGCTAGTAGAGGCGGAGCGGGGAATCCAGATACGCAGTATTTT. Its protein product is CSASRGGAGNPDTQYF.

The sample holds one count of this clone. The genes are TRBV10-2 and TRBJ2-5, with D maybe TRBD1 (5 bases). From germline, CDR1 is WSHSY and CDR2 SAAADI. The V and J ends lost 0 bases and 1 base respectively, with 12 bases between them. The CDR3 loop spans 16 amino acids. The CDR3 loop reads CASSESSLGLQETQYF. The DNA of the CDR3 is TGCGCCAGCAGTGAGTCGAGTCTGGGGCTCCAAGAGACCCAGTACTTC.

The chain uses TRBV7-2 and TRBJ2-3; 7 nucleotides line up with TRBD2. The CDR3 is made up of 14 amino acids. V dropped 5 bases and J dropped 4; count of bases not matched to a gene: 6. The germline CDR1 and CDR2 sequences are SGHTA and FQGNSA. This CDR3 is CASSPGLGPDTQYF. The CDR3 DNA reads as TGTGCCAGCAGCCCAGGACTAGGTCCAGATACGCAGTATTTT.

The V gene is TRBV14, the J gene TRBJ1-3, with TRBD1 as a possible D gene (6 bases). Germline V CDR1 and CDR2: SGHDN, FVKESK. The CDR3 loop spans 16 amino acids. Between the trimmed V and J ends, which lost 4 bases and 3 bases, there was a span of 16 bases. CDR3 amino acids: CASSPILGGRGNTIYF. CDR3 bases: TGTGCCAGCAGCCCAATCCTCGGGGGGCGTGGAAACACCATATATTTT.

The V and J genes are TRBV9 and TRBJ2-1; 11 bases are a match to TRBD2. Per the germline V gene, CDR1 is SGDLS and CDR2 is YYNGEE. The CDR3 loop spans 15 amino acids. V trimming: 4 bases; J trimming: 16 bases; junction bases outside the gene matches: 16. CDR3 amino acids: CASSSSSGGTKRRFF. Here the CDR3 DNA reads TGTGCCAGCAGCTCTTCTAGCGGGGGGACAAAAAGGCGCTTCTTC.

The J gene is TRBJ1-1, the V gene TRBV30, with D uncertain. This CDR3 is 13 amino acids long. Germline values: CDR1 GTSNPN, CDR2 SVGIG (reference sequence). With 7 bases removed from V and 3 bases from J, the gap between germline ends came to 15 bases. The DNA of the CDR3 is TGTGCCTCATGGTGGAGGGAACACACTGAAGCTTTCTTT. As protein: CASWWREHTEAFF.

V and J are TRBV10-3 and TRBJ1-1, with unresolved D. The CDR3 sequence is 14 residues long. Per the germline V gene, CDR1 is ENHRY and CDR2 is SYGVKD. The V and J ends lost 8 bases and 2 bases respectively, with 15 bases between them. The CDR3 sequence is CAIASTAFNTEAFF. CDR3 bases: TGTGCCATCGCTAGTACGGCGTTTAACACTGAAGCTTTCTTT.

The CDR3 reads CASSLFPNSEQFF. Here the CDR3 DNA reads TGTGCCAGCAGTTTATTTCCCAACAGTGAGCAGTTCTTC. The rearrangement links TRBV27 to TRBJ2-1, with D uncertain. The CDR3 is made up of 13 amino acids. Per germline, CDR1 MNHEY and CDR2 SMNVEV (reference sequence). Trimming shortened V by 1 base and J by 9 bases, and 10 bases separated the two germline ends.

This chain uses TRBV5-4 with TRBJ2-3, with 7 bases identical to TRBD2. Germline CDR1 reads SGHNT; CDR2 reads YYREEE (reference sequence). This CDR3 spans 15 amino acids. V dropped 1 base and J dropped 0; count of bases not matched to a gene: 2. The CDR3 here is CASSLTSASTDTQYF. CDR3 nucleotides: TGTGCCAGCAGCTTGACTAGCGCCAGCACAGATACGCAGTATTTT. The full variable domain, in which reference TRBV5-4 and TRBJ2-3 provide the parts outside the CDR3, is ETGVTQSPTHLIKTRGQQVTLRCSSQSGHNTVSWYQQALGQGPQFIFQYYREEENGRGNFPPRFSGLQFPNYSSELNVNALELDDSALYLCASSLTSASTDTQYFGPGTRLTVL.

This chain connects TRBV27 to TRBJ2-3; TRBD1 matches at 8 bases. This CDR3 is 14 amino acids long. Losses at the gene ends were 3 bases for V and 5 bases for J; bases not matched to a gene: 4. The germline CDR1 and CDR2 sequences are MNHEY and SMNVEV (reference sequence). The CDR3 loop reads CASSFRDRKDTQYF. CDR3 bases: TGTGCCAGCAGTTTCCGGGACAGGAAAGATACGCAGTATTTT.

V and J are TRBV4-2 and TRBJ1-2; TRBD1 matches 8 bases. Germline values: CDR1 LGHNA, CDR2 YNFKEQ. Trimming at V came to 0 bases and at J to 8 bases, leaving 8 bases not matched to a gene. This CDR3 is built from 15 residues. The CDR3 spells CASSQDGAGGSGYTF. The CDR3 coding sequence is TGTGCCAGCAGCCAAGATGGGGCAGGGGGCAGCGGCTACACCTTC.

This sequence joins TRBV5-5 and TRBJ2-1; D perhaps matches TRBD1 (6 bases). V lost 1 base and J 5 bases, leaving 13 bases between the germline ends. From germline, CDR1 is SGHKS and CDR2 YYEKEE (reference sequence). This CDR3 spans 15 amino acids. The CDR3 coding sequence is TGTGCCAGCAGCTTGACAGGGAGCGTCAACAATGAGCAGTTCTTC. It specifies CASSLTGSVNNEQFF.

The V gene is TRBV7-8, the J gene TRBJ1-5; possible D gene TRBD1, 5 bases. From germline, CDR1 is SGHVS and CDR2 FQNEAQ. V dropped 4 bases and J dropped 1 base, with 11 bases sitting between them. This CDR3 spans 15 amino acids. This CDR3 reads CASSSKRTSNQPQHF. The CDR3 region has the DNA TGTGCCAGCAGCTCGAAACGGACAAGCAATCAGCCCCAGCATTTT.

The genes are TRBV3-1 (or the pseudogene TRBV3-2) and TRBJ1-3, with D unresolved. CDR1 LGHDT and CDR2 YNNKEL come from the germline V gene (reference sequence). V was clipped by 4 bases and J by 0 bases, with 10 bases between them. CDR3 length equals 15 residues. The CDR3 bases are TGTGCCAGCAGCCGAGACGAGAGCTCTGGAAACACCATATATTTT. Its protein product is CASSRDESSGNTIYF.

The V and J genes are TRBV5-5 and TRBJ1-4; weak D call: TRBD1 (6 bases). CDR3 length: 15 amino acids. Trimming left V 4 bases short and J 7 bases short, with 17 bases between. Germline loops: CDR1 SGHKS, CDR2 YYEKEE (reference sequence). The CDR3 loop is CASSITGFGSEKLFF. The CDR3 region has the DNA TGTGCCAGCAGCATAACAGGGTTCGGGTCTGAAAAACTGTTTTTT. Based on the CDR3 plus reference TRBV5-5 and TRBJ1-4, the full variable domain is DAGVTQSPTHLIKTRGQQVTLRCSPISGHKSVSWYQQVLGQGPQFIFQYYEKEERGRGNFPDRFSARQFPNYSSELNVNALLLGDSALYLCASSITGFGSEKLFFGSGTQLSVL.